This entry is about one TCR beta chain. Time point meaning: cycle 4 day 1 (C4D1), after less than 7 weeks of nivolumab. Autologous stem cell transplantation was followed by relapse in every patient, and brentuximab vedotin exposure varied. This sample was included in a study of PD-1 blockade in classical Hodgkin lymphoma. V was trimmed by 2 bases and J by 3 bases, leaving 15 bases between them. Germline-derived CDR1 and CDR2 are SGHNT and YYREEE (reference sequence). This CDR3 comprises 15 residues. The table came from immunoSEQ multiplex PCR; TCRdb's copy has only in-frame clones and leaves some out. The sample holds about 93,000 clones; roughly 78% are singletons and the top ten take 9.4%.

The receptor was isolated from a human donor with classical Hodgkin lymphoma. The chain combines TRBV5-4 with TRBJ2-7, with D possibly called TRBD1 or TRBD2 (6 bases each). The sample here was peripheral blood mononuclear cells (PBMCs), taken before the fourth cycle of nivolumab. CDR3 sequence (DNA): TGTGCCAGCAGCTTAGGGGGGCGCAAGGACTACGAGCAGTACTTC. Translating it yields CASSLGGRKDYEQYF.